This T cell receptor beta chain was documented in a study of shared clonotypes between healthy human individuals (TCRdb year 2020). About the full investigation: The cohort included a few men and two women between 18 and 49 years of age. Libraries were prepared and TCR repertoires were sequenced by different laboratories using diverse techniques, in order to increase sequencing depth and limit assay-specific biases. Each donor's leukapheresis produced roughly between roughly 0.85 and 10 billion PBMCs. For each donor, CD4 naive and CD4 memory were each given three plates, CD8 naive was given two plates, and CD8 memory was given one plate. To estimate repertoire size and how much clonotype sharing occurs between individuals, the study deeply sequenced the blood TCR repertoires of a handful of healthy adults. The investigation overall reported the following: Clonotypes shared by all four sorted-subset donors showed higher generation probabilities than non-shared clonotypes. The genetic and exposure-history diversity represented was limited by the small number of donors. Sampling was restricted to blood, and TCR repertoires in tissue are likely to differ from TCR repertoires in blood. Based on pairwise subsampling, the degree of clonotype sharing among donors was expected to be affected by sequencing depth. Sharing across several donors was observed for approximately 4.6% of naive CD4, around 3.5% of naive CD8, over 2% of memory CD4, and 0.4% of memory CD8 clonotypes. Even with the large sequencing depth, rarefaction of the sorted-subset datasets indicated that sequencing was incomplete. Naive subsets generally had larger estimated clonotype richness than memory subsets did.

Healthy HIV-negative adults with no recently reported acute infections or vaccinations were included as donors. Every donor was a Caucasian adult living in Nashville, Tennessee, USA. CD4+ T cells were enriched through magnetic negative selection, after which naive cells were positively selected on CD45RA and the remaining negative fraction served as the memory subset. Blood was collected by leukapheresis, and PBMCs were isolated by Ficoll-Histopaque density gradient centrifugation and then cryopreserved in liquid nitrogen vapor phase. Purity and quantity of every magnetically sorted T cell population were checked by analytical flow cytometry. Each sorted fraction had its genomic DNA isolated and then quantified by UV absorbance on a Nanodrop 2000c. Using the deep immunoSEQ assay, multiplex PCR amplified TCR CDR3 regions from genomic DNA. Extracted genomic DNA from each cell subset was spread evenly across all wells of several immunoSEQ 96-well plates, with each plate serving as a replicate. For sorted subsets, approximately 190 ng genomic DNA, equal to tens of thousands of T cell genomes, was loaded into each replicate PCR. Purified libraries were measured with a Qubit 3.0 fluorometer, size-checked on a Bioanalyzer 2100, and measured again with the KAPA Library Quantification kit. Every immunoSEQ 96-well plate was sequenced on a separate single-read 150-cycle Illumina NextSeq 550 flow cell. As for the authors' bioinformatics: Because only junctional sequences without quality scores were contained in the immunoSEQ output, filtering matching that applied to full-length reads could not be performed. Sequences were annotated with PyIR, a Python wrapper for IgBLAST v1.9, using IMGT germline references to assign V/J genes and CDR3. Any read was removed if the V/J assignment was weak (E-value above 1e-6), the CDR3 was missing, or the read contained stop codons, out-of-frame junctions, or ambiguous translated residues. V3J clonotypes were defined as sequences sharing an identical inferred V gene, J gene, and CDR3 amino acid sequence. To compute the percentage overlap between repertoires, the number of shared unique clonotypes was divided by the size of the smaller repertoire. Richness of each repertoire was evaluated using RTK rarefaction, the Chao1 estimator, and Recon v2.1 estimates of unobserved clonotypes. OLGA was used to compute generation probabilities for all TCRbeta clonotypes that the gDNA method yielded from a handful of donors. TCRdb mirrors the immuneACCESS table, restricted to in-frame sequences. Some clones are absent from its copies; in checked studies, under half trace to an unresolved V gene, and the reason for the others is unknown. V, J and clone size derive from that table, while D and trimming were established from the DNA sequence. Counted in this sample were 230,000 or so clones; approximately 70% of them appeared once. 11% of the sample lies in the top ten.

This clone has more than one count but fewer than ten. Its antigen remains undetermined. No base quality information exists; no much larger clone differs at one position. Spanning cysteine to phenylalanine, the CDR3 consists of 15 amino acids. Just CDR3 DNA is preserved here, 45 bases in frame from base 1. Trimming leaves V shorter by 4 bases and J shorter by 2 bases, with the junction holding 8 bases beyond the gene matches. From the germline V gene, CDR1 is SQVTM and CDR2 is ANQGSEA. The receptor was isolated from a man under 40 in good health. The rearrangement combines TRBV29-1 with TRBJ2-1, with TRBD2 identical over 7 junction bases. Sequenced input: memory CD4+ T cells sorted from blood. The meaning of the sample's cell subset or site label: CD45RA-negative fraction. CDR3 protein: CSVGPLAATYNEQFF. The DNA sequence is TGCAGCGTTGGACCCCTAGCGGCAACCTACAATGAGCAGTTCTTC.